Following are 4 T cell receptor beta chains from one sample sequenced in a study of technical replicates of blood from a few donors. Sequencing used immunoSEQ multiplex PCR; TCRdb keeps in-frame clones, though not all of them. Among 60,000 to 80,000 clones listed, more than 75% were seen once. The material sequenced was PBMCs. The receptors were gathered from a human donor in good health. Some clones in this sample may be carry-over from other donors' samples.

The rearrangement uses TRBV30 and TRBJ2-7, with D perhaps matching TRBD2 (6 bases). The CDR3 contains 13 residues. Germline CDR1 reads GTSNPN; CDR2 reads SVGIG (reference sequence). The ends were cut back, 2 bases at V and 2 bases at J, with 10 bases in the middle. The CDR3 reads CAWSIAEAYEQYF. CDR3 nucleotides: TGTGCCTGGAGTATAGCGGAAGCCTACGAGCAGTACTTC.

This chain connects TRBV27 to TRBJ2-7, with a possible D match to TRBD2 (5 bases). Trimming shortened V by 2 bases and J by 6 bases, and 11 bases separated the two germline ends. Germline CDR1 and CDR2: MNHEY and SMNVEV (reference sequence). The CDR3 has 13 residues. This chain's CDR3 is CASSLSNGVEQYF. The CDR3 nucleotides are TGTGCCAGCAGTTTAAGCAACGGGGTCGAGCAGTACTTC.

This chain connects TRBV4-1 to TRBJ1-2, with D perhaps TRBD1 (5 bases). Trimming removed 1 base at V and 5 bases at J, with 20 bases between. The CDR3 extends over 17 amino acids. CDR1 is MGHRA and CDR2 is YSYEKL in the germline V gene. For the CDR3, the DNA is TGCGCCAGCAGCCAAGGGTCCAGGGTTACGGGTTCGTATGGCTACACCTTC. As protein: CASSQGSRVTGSYGYTF.

V is TRBV7-3 and J is TRBJ2-6, with unresolved D. CDR1 SGHTA and CDR2 FQGTGA come from the germline V gene. This CDR3 comprises 15 residues. V shed 5 bases and J shed 0 bases, with 8 bases lying between them. The CDR3 spells CASSPVFSGANVLTF. CDR3 DNA sequence: TGTGCCAGCAGCCCGGTTTTCTCTGGGGCCAACGTCCTGACTTTC.